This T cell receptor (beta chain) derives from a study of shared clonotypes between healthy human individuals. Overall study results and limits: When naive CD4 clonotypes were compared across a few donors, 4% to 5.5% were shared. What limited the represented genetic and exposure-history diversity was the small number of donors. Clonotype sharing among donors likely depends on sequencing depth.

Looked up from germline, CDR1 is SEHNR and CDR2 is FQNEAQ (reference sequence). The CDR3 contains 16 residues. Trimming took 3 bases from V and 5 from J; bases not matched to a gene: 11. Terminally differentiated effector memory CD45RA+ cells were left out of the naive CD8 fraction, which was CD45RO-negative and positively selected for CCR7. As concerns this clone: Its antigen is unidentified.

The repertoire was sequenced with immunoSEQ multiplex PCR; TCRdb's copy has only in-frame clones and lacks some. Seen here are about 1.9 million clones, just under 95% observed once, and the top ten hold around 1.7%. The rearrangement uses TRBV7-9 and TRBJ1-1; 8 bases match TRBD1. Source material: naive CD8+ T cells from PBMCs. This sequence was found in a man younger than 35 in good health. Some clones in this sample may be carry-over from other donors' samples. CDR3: CASSFDRQGLDTEAFF. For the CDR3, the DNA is TGTGCCAGCAGCTTCGACAGACAGGGGTTGGATACTGAAGCTTTCTTT.